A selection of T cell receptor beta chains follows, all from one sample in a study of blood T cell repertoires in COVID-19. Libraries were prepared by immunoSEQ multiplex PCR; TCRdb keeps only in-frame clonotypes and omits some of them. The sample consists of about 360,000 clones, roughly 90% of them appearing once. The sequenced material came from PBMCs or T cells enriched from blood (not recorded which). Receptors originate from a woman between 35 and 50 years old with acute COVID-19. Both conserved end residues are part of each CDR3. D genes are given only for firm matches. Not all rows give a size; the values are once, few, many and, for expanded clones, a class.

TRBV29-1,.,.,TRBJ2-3,TGCAGCGTTTCCGTCGGGATCACAGATACGCAGTATTTT,CSVSVGITDTQYF
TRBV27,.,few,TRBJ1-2,TGTGCCAGCCCTTTCCGGGTGGTGAGCTATGGCTACACCTTC,CASPFRVVSYGYTF
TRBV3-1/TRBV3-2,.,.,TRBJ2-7,TGTGCCAGCAGCCACGCGAGTTACGAGCAGTACTTC,CASSHASYEQYF
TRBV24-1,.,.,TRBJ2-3,TGTGCCACCGGAGACAGCACAGATACGCAGTATTTT,CATGDSTDTQYF
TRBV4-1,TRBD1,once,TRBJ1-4,TGCGCCAGCAGCTACACAGGGGGAGGGGAAAAACTGTTTTTT,CASSYTGGGEKLFF
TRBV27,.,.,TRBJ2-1,TGTGCCAGCAGTTACGAGGACACGAGCTCCTACAATGAGCAGTTCTTC,CASSYEDTSSYNEQFF
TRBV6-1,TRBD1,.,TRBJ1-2,TGTGCCAGCAGTGACGGCATCTACAGGGGCCCAGGCTATGGCTACACCTTC,CASSDGIYRGPGYGYTF
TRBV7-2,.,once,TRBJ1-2,TGTGCCAGCAGCCAACAGGGTAGTGGCTACACCTTC,CASSQQGSGYTF
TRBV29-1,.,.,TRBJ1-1,TGCAGCGGTGGCTACGGAGACACTGAAGCTTTCTTT,CSGGYGDTEAFF
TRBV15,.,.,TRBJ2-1,TGTGCCACCAGCAGAGTACTAGACTCCTACAATGAGCAGTTCTTC,CATSRVLDSYNEQFF
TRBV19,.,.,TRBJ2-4,TGTGCCAGTATCCAGGGAAACATTCAGTACTTC,CASIQGNIQYF
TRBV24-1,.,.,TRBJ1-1,TGTGCCACCAGTGATTGGTTTGGGGACTCCGGTGAAGCTTTCTTT,CATSDWFGDSGEAFF
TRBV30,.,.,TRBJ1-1,TGTGCCTGGAAACCCAACAGATACAACACTGAAGCTTTCTTT,CAWKPNRYNTEAFF
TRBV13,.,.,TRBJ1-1,TGTGCCAGCAGCTTAGGGGGGCAGATGAACACTGAAGCTTTCTTT,CASSLGGQMNTEAFF
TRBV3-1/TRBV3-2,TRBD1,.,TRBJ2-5,TGTGCCAGCGAGAACAGGGGGCCAGAAGAGACCCAGTACTTC,CASENRGPEETQYF
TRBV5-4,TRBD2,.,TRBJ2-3,TGTGCCAGCAGCTTGGAGCTGGGTCTAGCGGGGGGAGATACGCAGTATTTT,CASSLELGLAGGDTQYF
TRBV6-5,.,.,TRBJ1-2,TGTGCCAGCAGTTTCTCCGGTTCCTATGGCTACACCTTC,CASSFSGSYGYTF
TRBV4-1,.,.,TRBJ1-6,TGCGCCAGCAGCCAAGTGGGGAGGGGGGGAAATTCACCCCTCCACTTT,CASSQVGRGGNSPLHF
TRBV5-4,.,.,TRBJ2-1,TGTGCCAGCAGCTCCGAACCCCCAGTAATTGAGCAGTTCTTC,CASSSEPPVIEQFF
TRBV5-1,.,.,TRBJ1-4,TGCGCCAGCAGCTTGGTGGGGGCCCCTAATGAAAAACTGTTTTTT,CASSLVGAPNEKLFF
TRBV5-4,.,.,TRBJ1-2,TGTGCCAGCAGCCTCTCCTTCGGGGATGGCTACACCTTC,CASSLSFGDGYTF
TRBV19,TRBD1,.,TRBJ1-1,TGTGCCAGTACGGACAGGTTTTTAGAAGCTTTCTTT,CASTDRFLEAFF
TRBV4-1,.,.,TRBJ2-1,TGCGCCAGCAGCCAAGAAATGACCCGGGCGGGGTCCTACAATGAGCAGTTCTTC,CASSQEMTRAGSYNEQFF
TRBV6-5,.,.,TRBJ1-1,TGTGCCAGCAGTCGGGACTCGAACACTGAAGCTTTCTTT,CASSRDSNTEAFF
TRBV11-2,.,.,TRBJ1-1,TGTGCCAGCAGCTCCTACAGGGTATTGGAAGCTTTCTTT,CASSSYRVLEAFF
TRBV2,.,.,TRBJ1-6,TGTGCCAGCAGTGGGGCCGTTGGCAATAATTCACCCCTCCACTTT,CASSGAVGNNSPLHF
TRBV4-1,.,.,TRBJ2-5,TGCGCCAGCAGCGAAATTACAGGGACCGAGACCCAGTACTTC,CASSEITGTETQYF
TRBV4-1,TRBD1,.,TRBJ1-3,TGCGCCAGCAGCCAAGATCGCGGGGGACAGGGCTTCTCTGGAAACACCATATATTTT,CASSQDRGGQGFSGNTIYF
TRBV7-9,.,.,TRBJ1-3,TGTGCCAGCAGCCCTGAGGGAAACACCATATATTTT,CASSPEGNTIYF
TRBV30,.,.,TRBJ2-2,TGTGCCTGGAGTGTGTCTCGGAACACCGGGGAGCTGTTTTTT,CAWSVSRNTGELFF
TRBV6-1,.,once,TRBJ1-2,TGTGCCAGCAGTGAACAGTCCTATGGCTACACCTTC,CASSEQSYGYTF
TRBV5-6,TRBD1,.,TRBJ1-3,TGTGCCAGCAGCTGGGACAGAGGAAACACCATATATTTT,CASSWDRGNTIYF
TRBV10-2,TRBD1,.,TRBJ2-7,TGCGCCAGCAGTGGGACAGGGGGAATCTACGAGCAGTACTTC,CASSGTGGIYEQYF
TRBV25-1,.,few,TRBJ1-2,TGTGCCAGCAGTGCATACTATGGCTACACCTTC,CASSAYYGYTF
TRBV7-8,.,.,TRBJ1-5,TGTGCCAGCAGCTTAGCGCGTCGGGGGGTCTCCAATCAGCCCCAGCATTTT,CASSLARRGVSNQPQHF
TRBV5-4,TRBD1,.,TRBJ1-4,TGTGCCAGCAGCCCCGGAGGGGACAGTTTTGAAAAACTGTTTTTT,CASSPGGDSFEKLFF
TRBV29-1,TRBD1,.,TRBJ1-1,TGCAGCACAATCTCCGGGACAGGGCTGAACACTGAAGCTTTCTTT,CSTISGTGLNTEAFF
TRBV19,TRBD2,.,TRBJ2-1,TGTGCCAGTCATCATACAGGGTCAGGGCGGGAGGATGAGCAGTTCTTC,CASHHTGSGREDEQFF
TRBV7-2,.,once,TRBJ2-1,TGTGCCAGCAGCTTGAGTAGGGGGAGGCAGTTCTTC,CASSLSRGRQFF
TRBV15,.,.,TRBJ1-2,TGTGCCACCAGACCCAGTTACGGGTCTGGCTACACCTTC,CATRPSYGSGYTF
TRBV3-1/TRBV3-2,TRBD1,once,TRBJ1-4,TGTGCCAGCAGCCAAGTTAACCAGGGCAGGGGGCGTGAAAAACTGTTTTTT,CASSQVNQGRGREKLFF
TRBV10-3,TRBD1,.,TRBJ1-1,TGTGCCATCAGTTACGGACAGGTTAGGTATACTGAAGCTTTCTTT,CAISYGQVRYTEAFF